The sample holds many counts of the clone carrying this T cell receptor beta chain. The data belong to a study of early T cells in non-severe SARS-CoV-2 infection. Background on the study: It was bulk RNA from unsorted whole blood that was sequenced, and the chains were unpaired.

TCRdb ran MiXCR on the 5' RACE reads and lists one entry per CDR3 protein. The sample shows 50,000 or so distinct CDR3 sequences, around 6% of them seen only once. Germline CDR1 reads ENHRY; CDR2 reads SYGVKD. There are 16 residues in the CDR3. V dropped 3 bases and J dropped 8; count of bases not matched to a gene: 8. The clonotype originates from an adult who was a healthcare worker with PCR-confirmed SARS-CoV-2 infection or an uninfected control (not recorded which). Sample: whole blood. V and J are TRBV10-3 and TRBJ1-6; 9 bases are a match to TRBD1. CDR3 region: CAISDVRTGEHSPLHF. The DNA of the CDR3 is TGTGCCATCAGTGACGTCAGGACAGGGGAACATTCACCCCTCCACTTT.